Listed below are T cell receptor beta chains from one sample, sequenced in a study of glioma-infiltrating T cells after dendritic cell vaccination. Repertoires were generated with immunoSEQ multiplex PCR, while TCRdb's copy carries only in-frame clones and drops some. The data contain 70,000 to 100,000 clones, roughly four fifths of them singletons. The sequences come from blood, collected after dendritic cell vaccination. Receptors originate from a human donor with glioblastoma. CDR3s include the opening cysteine and the closing phenylalanine or tryptophan. D genes are given only for firm matches. Clone size appears in some rows only: once, few, many, or a class for an expanded clone.

V gene	clone size	J gene	D gene	CDR3 protein	CDR3 DNA
TRBV25-1	.	TRBJ1-2	.	CASSEAAYGYTF	TGTGCCAGCAGTGAAGCCGCGTATGGCTACACCTTC
TRBV5-8	.	TRBJ1-4	.	CASSSQVLTNEKLFF	TGTGCCAGCAGCTCCCAGGTTCTAACTAATGAAAAACTGTTTTTT
TRBV4-2	.	TRBJ2-7	.	CASSRSSQGSYEQYF	TGTGCCAGCAGCCGCTCGTCTCAGGGGTCCTACGAGCAGTACTTC
TRBV9	.	TRBJ1-6	.	CASSVGPADSPLHF	TGTGCCAGCAGCGTAGGCCCCGCGGATTCACCCCTCCACTTT
TRBV2	few	TRBJ1-2	.	CASSERVLNYGYTF	TGTGCCAGCAGTGAGAGGGTCCTAAACTATGGCTACACCTTC
TRBV4-2	.	TRBJ2-1	.	CASSQQPKDTIYNEQFF	TGTGCCAGCAGCCAGCAGCCAAAGGACACCATCTACAATGAGCAGTTCTTC
TRBV11-2	.	TRBJ1-4	.	CASSLYGTATNEKLFF	TGTGCCAGCAGCTTATACGGAACAGCAACTAATGAAAAACTGTTTTTT
TRBV6-5	.	TRBJ2-3	.	CASSYGGEYTDTQYF	TGTGCCAGCAGTTACGGCGGAGAGTACACAGATACGCAGTATTTT
TRBV19	.	TRBJ1-2	TRBD1	CASSSGTGGDYGYTF	TGTGCCAGTAGTTCCGGGACAGGGGGCGACTATGGCTACACCTTC
TRBV4-2	.	TRBJ1-2	TRBD1	CASSQEQQGANYGYTF	TGTGCCAGCAGCCAAGAGCAACAGGGGGCTAACTATGGCTACACCTTC
TRBV2	.	TRBJ2-3	TRBD1	CASKGQGTDTQYF	TGTGCCAGCAAGGGACAGGGCACAGATACGCAGTATTTT
TRBV7-2	.	TRBJ2-1	TRBD2	CASSSPFSGGNEQFF	TGTGCCAGCAGCTCCCCGTTTAGCGGGGGCAATGAGCAGTTCTTC
TRBV7-9	.	TRBJ2-3	.	CASSPTSPDTQYF	TGTGCCAGCAGCCCTACTTCTCCAGATACGCAGTATTTT
TRBV29-1	.	TRBJ2-7	.	CSVGGPRGYEQYF	TGCAGCGTTGGGGGCCCCAGGGGATACGAGCAGTACTTC
TRBV6-1	few	TRBJ2-1	TRBD1	CANKPGQAYNEQFF	TGTGCCAACAAACCGGGACAGGCATACAATGAGCAGTTCTTC
TRBV5-8	.	TRBJ2-7	.	CASIPRTGAYEQYF	TGTGCCAGCATCCCTCGCACAGGAGCCTACGAGCAGTACTTC
TRBV7-7	.	TRBJ2-2	.	CASSPSRANTGELFF	TGTGCTAGCAGCCCCAGCAGGGCGAACACCGGGGAGCTGTTTTTT
TRBV6-6	.	TRBJ1-2	.	CASSYGGGANYGYTF	TGTGCCAGCAGTTACGGTGGGGGCGCGAACTATGGCTACACCTTC
TRBV5-1	.	TRBJ2-7	.	CASSINTISYEQYF	TGCGCCAGCAGCATTAACACCATCTCCTACGAGCAGTACTTC
TRBV6-5	.	TRBJ2-5	TRBD1	CASSQNRGLHETQYF	TGTGCCAGCAGTCAAAACAGGGGGCTCCATGAGACCCAGTACTTC
TRBV4-2	once	TRBJ1-3	.	CASSLGGGGISGNTIYF	TGTGCCAGCAGCCTCGGGGGAGGGGGGATCTCTGGAAACACCATATATTTT
TRBV7-9	.	TRBJ2-3	.	CASSFDGQLTDTQYF	TGTGCCAGCAGCTTCGACGGACAGCTCACAGATACGCAGTATTTT
TRBV6-5	.	TRBJ1-6	TRBD1	CASSKGTDNSPLHF	TGTGCCAGCAGTAAGGGGACAGACAATTCACCCCTCCACTTT
TRBV2	few	TRBJ2-7	.	CASCGEPYEQYF	TGTGCCAGCTGTGGAGAGCCTTACGAGCAGTACTTC
TRBV11-3	.	TRBJ2-7	.	CASSSGQYEQYF	TGTGCCAGCAGCTCCGGACAGTACGAGCAGTACTTC
TRBV5-5	.	TRBJ2-5	.	CASSREKEETQYF	TGTGCCAGCAGCAGGGAGAAAGAAGAGACCCAGTACTTC
TRBV5-5	.	TRBJ1-2	.	CASSLWTVNYGYTF	TGTGCCAGCAGCTTGTGGACAGTAAACTATGGCTACACCTTC
TRBV9	.	TRBJ1-2	.	CASSDPTGRSSYGYTF	TGTGCCAGCAGTGACCCGACAGGCAGGTCGTCATATGGCTACACCTTC
TRBV19	once	TRBJ1-5	.	CASSIGGQFNQPQHF	TGTGCCAGTAGTATAGGAGGACAGTTCAATCAGCCCCAGCATTTT
TRBV10-3	.	TRBJ2-4	.	CAISDQGKAAKNIQYF	TGTGCCATCAGTGACCAGGGAAAGGCAGCCAAAAACATTCAGTACTTC
TRBV29-1	once	TRBJ1-1	.	CSVDQVENTEAFF	TGCAGCGTTGATCAGGTAGAGAACACTGAAGCTTTCTTT
TRBV29-1	.	TRBJ1-1	.	CSVVGGAGSTEAFF	TGCAGCGTTGTTGGAGGTGCCGGATCGACTGAAGCTTTCTTT
TRBV6-6	.	TRBJ1-1	.	CASTGPGGDTEAFF	TGTGCCAGCACCGGACCGGGAGGAGACACTGAAGCTTTCTTT
TRBV6-5	.	TRBJ2-5	.	CASGGGQETQYF	TGTGCCAGCGGGGGCGGCCAAGAGACCCAGTACTTC
TRBV19	.	TRBJ1-2	.	CASSMKEGFGYGYTF	TGTGCCAGTAGTATGAAGGAGGGCTTTGGCTATGGCTACACCTTC
TRBV5-6	.	TRBJ2-5	.	CASSLRGETQYF	TGTGCCAGCAGCCTAAGAGGAGAGACCCAGTACTTC
TRBV2	many	TRBJ1-1	.	CATNREMNTEAFF	TGTGCCACCAACAGGGAAATGAACACTGAAGCTTTCTTT
TRBV7-3	.	TRBJ1-2	TRBD1	CASSLEGGQGFGYTF	TGTGCCAGCAGCTTAGAGGGTGGACAGGGGTTCGGCTACACCTTC
TRBV19	.	TRBJ2-3	TRBD1	CASSFGQGVGDTQYF	TGTGCCAGTAGTTTCGGACAGGGGGTGGGAGATACGCAGTATTTT
TRBV7-2	.	TRBJ2-5	TRBD1	CASSVTGAKQETQYF	TGTGCCAGCAGCGTTACAGGGGCAAAGCAAGAGACCCAGTACTTC
TRBV4-1	.	TRBJ2-2	TRBD1	CASSPIQGAIGELFF	TGCGCCAGCAGCCCAATCCAGGGGGCCATCGGGGAGCTGTTTTTT
TRBV4-2	.	TRBJ1-2	TRBD1	CASSQTGDPWYGYTF	TGTGCCAGCAGCCAGACAGGGGATCCTTGGTATGGCTACACCTTC
TRBV7-7	few	TRBJ2-1	.	CASSEAGLNEQFF	TGTGCCAGCAGCGAAGCAGGGTTAAATGAGCAGTTCTTC
TRBV5-1	.	TRBJ1-2	TRBD1	CASTQTELTGDGGYTF	TGCGCCAGCACCCAAACCGAACTAACAGGGGATGGCGGCTACACCTTC
TRBV10-3	.	TRBJ1-2	.	CAISEYQDYGYTF	TGTGCCATCAGCGAATATCAGGATTATGGCTACACCTTC
TRBV5-1	.	TRBJ2-7	TRBD1	CASSRRDRDLNEQYF	TGCGCCAGCAGCCGGCGGGACAGGGATCTCAACGAGCAGTACTTC
TRBV7-3	.	TRBJ1-6	.	CASSPLRGSPLHF	TGTGCCAGCAGCCCGCTGCGGGGGTCACCCCTCCACTTT
TRBV2	.	TRBJ2-6	TRBD2	CASSPRTSGANVLTF	TGTGCCAGCAGCCCCAGGACTAGTGGGGCCAACGTCCTGACTTTC
TRBV5-1	.	TRBJ2-7	.	CASSPGEGHSYEQYF	TGCGCCAGCAGCCCAGGAGAGGGACATAGCTACGAGCAGTACTTC
TRBV13	.	TRBJ2-7	TRBD1	CASSSRPGTVSSYGQYF	TGTGCCAGCAGTTCCCGACCCGGGACAGTCAGCTCCTACGGGCAGTACTTC
TRBV25-1	once	TRBJ2-7	TRBD1	CASSESAGQGSYEQYF	TGTGCCAGCAGTGAATCTGCGGGACAGGGGTCCTACGAGCAGTACTTC